Shown below are 19 T cell receptor beta chains from a single sample sequenced in a study of response to subunit inactivated influenza vaccine. TCRdb ran MiXCR on the RT-PCR reads and lists one entry per CDR3 protein. The profile shows around 850,000 distinct CDR3 sequences, roughly 20% of them singletons. Sequencing used PBMCs from blood, obtained roughly 5 days after vaccination. The receptors originated from a man aged 45-65 years who received an inactivated influenza vaccine.

A few counts support this clonotype. The junction and the germline gene differ at one end; a read error may be behind it. This sequence joins TRBV5-5 and TRBJ2-4; the D is unclear. In germline, CDR1 is SGHKS, CDR2 YYEKEE (reference sequence). This CDR3 is 10 amino acids long. The CDR3 sequence is CASSSPKPFF. The CDR3 DNA reads as TGTGCCAGCAGCTCCCCGAAACCCTTCTTC. Together with reference TRBV5-5 and TRBJ2-4, the CDR3 gives the full variable domain: DAGVTQSPTHLIKTRGQQVTLRCSPISGHKSVSWYQQVLGQGPQFIFQYYEKEERGRGNFPDRFSARQFPNYSSELNVNALLLGDSALYLCASSSPKPFFGAGTRLSVL.

The chain carries TRBV6-1 and TRBJ2-1, with 9 bases fitting TRBD2. Germline assignment: CDR1 MNHNS and CDR2 SASEGT. The junction had 7 bases not matched to a gene; V was cut back by 8 bases and J by 8 bases. The CDR3 sequence is 13 residues long. CDR3 DNA sequence: TGTGCCAGCGAGCGGGGGGCCTTCGATGAGCAGTTCTTC. As protein: CASERGAFDEQFF.

This clonotype was picked up a small number of times. The chain is built from TRBV28 and TRBJ2-7, with a weak D call TRBD2 (5 bases). The CDR3 covers 13 residues. V lost 7 bases and J 2 bases, leaving 12 bases between the germline ends. The germline gives CDR1 MDHEN, CDR2 SYDVKM. The CDR3 is CASTSDGAYEQYF. The DNA of the CDR3 is TGTGCCAGCACCTCCGACGGGGCCTACGAGCAGTACTTC.

The V gene is TRBV12-3 or TRBV12-4, the J gene TRBJ1-6, with D hard to call. Trimming removed 3 bases from V and 8 bases from J, with 14 bases in between. The CDR3 runs 15 residues. The DNA for the CDR3 is TGTGCCAGCAGTTTGGGGTGGGAGCCCTATTCACCCCTCCACTTT. This sequence encodes CASSLGWEPYSPLHF.

The chain has TRBV7-8 and TRBJ2-5; 8 bases agree with TRBD1. This CDR3 has 16 amino acids. Trimming took 4 bases from V and 3 from J; bases not matched to a gene: 10. Germline V gene sequence: CDR1 SGHVS, CDR2 FQNEAQ. CDR3 residues: CASSSRPGQAKETQYF. The CDR3 DNA is TGTGCCAGCAGCTCACGGCCGGGACAGGCGAAAGAGACCCAGTACTTC.

The V and J genes are TRBV7-9 and TRBJ2-7; possibly TRBD2 for D (7 bases). The V gene's germline CDR1 is SEHNR and CDR2 FQNEAQ (reference sequence). Trimming left V 1 base short and J 6 bases short, with 19 bases between. This CDR3 region has 16 residues. This CDR3 reads CASSLVGGGPSSEQYF. The DNA of the CDR3 is TGTGCCAGCAGCTTAGTTGGGGGGGGCCCCTCTAGCGAGCAGTACTTC.

There are a few counts of this clonotype. The J gene is TRBJ2-5, the V gene TRBV11-2; possibly TRBD2 for D (6 bases). The CDR3 has 16 residues. V lost 3 bases to trimming and J lost 4 bases, with 18 bases between them. CDR1 SGHAT and CDR2 FQNNGV come from the germline V gene. The CDR3, as DNA: TGTGCCAGCAGCTTCGGCTCCGGGGGAGTTGGAGAGACCCAGTACTTC. Translation: CASSFGSGGVGETQYF.

This clonotype has ten or more counts. The genes are TRBV11-2 and TRBJ2-1; possibly TRBD2 for D (6 bases). Germline V gene data show CDR1 as SGHAT and CDR2 as FQNNGV. V lost 1 base and J 8 bases, leaving 9 bases between the germline ends. This CDR3 is built from 13 residues. In DNA form, the CDR3 reads TGTGCCAGCAGCTTAGGGGGACTGGATGAGCAGTTCTTC. This translates into CASSLGGLDEQFF.

J is TRBJ2-1 and V is TRBV10-3, with D possibly matching TRBD1 (5 bases). This CDR3 has 12 residues. Trimming took off 7 bases at V and 5 bases at J, with 9 bases between the two ends. Germline CDR1 reads ENHRY; CDR2 reads SYGVKD. CDR3 residues: CAINDRDNEQFF. For the CDR3, the DNA is TGTGCCATCAACGACAGAGACAATGAGCAGTTCTTC.

This sequence joins TRBV12-3 or TRBV12-4 and TRBJ2-6, with a tentative D call TRBD1 (5 bases). The CDR3 contains 16 residues. Trimming took 6 bases from V and 0 from J, leaving 12 bases between them. CDR3 protein: CASRHTGTSGANVLTF. Written as DNA, the CDR3 is TGTGCCAGCAGACATACAGGTACCTCTGGGGCCAACGTCCTGACTTTC.

The V and J genes are TRBV27 and TRBJ2-7, with 9 bases that match TRBD1. The germline V gene has CDR1 MNHEY and CDR2 SMNVEV (reference sequence). The CDR3 runs 16 residues. The junction had 12 bases not matched to a gene; V was cut back by 5 bases and J by 4 bases. The CDR3, as DNA: TGTGCCAGCAGTCCAGTCACCGGGACAGGGTTGTACGAGCAGTACTTC. The encoded protein is CASSPVTGTGLYEQYF.

This clonotype showed up many times. The gene calls are TRBV12-3 or TRBV12-4 and TRBJ2-1; 8 bases align to TRBD1. Unmatched junction bases numbered 4, after V lost 3 bases and J lost 6 bases. The CDR3 runs to 14 residues. The CDR3 DNA is TGTGCCAGCAGTTTGCTTCAGGGGGCCAATGAGCAGTTCTTC. Translating it yields CASSLLQGANEQFF.

In this sample, this clonotype turned up a few times. V gene TRBV20-1 combines with J gene TRBJ2-3; 12 bases are shared with TRBD2. Germline CDR1 is DFQATT and CDR2 is SNEGSKA (reference sequence). The V segment lost 6 bases and the J segment 11 bases; nucleotides outside the gene matches: 12. The CDR3 is 14 residues long. Written as DNA, the CDR3 is TGCAGTGCCCGACTAGCGGGGGAAAGGGGGTGGCAGTATTTT. It yields the protein CSARLAGERGWQYF.

This chain joins TRBV28 and TRBJ2-1, with TRBD2 matching over 7 bases. Per the germline V gene, CDR1 is MDHEN and CDR2 is SYDVKM. This CDR3 is built from 15 residues. The trim removed 5 bases at V and 5 bases at J, leaving 9 bases unmatched. The CDR3 reads CASSPTGGNNNEQFF. The CDR3 DNA sequence: TGTGCCAGCAGTCCGACGGGGGGAAACAACAATGAGCAGTTCTTC.

This sequence joins TRBV3-1 and TRBJ1-1; D call uncertain. V gave up 7 bases and J gave up 2 bases, with 14 bases separating them. CDR3 length equals 14 residues. CDR1 is LGHDT, CDR2 YNNKEL, per germline (reference sequence). This CDR3 is CASTNGGSNTEAFF. CDR3 coding DNA: TGTGCCAGCACCAACGGTGGCAGTAACACTGAAGCTTTCTTT.

V usage is TRBV5-1 and J usage is TRBJ2-5, with D uncertain. V was cut by 4 bases and J by 5 bases, with 15 bases left in between. Germline V gene lookup returns CDR1 SGHRS and CDR2 YFSETQ. This CDR3 contains 14 residues. This chain's CDR3 is CASSQWANGETQYF. CDR3 bases: TGCGCCAGCAGCCAGTGGGCAAACGGGGAGACCCAGTACTTC. The full variable domain, completed using reference TRBV5-1 and TRBJ2-5, is KAGVTQTPRYLIKTRGQQVTLSCSPISGHRSVSWYQQTPGQGLQFLFEYFSETQRNKGNFPGRFSGRQFSNSRSEMNVSTLELGDSALYLCASSQWANGETQYFGPGTRLLVL.

This clonotype turned up a few times. The V gene is TRBV15, the J gene TRBJ2-1; D might be TRBD1 or TRBD2, each matching 6 bases. Germline-derived CDR1 and CDR2 are LNHNV and YYDKDF (reference sequence). Trimming took 3 bases from V and 8 from J, leaving 20 bases between them. The CDR3 spans 16 residues. The CDR3 DNA follows: TGTGCCACCAGCAGTCCCCGGGACTCCGGGGGCGATGAGCAGTTCTTC. Its translation is CATSSPRDSGGDEQFF. The full variable domain, completed using reference TRBV15 and TRBJ2-1, is DAMVIQNPRYQVTQFGKPVTLSCSQTLNHNVMYWYQQKSSQAPKLLFHYYDKDFNNEADTPDNFQSRRPNTSFCFLDIRSPGLGDTAMYLCATSSPRDSGGDEQFFGPGTRLTVL.

This clonotype was seen a handful of times. The V call is TRBV20-1, the J call TRBJ2-1, with TRBD2 matching over 9 bases. V gave up 5 bases and J gave up 9 bases; unmatched junction bases: 11. The CDR3 totals 14 residues. The V gene's germline CDR1 is DFQATT and CDR2 SNEGSKA (reference sequence). The CDR3 loop is CSASGVAGVIEQFF. The CDR3 nucleotides read TGCAGTGCTTCAGGGGTAGCGGGAGTTATTGAGCAGTTCTTC.

This clonotype was seen a handful of times. This rearrangement joins TRBV24-1 to TRBJ2-4; the D call may be TRBD1 or TRBD2 (5 bases each). Deletions cut 4 bases from V and 9 bases from J, with 15 bases between. The CDR3 length is 14 residues. Per germline, CDR1 KGHDR and CDR2 SFDVKD. The CDR3 reads CATSEGRAAGIQYF. For the CDR3, the DNA is TGTGCCACCAGTGAAGGCAGGGCGGCGGGCATTCAGTACTTC.